This T cell receptor beta chain was sequenced for a study of cytomegalovirus exposure and HLA in healthy donors. PCR employed 60 Vbeta and 13 Jbeta primers. The data were produced by immunoSEQ multiplex PCR, yet TCRdb's version contains in-frame clones alone and is incomplete. The sample's table shows approximately 120,000 clones. The CDR3 length is 13 residues. With 7 bases clipped from V and 0 bases from J, the junction kept 3 bases outside the gene matches. The germline V gene encodes CDR1 SQVTM and CDR2 ANQGSEA. This chain joins TRBV29-1 and TRBJ2-7; TRBD2 aligns across 10 bases. The clonotype originates from a man in his forties or fifties in good health and CMV-seronegative. The sequenced sample consisted of PBMCs. CDR3 region: CSALAGDSYEQYF. The DNA for the CDR3 is TGCAGCGCCCTAGCGGGGGACTCCTACGAGCAGTACTTC.